This T cell receptor (beta chain) was identified in a study of cytomegalovirus exposure and HLA in healthy donors. To note about this clone: Its target is unknown.

Study-level points and caveats: The majority of TCR sequences were rare, yet some public TCRs appeared in many donors. The CMV antigen specificity of a few CMV-associated chains was confirmed through in vitro analysis. Certain indistinguishable V segments, among them TRBV6-2 and TRBV6-3, were excluded.

Germline V gene lookup returns CDR1 SEHNR and CDR2 FQNEAQ (reference sequence). The J segment lost 3 bases and the V segment lost 7 bases, leaving 6 bases of the junction unmatched. The CDR3 totals 15 residues. PCR involved 60 Vbeta and 13 Jbeta primers. Using immunoSEQ multiplex PCR, the repertoire was profiled, and TCRdb retains in-frame clones only, with some absent. The sample shows about 160,000 clones, roughly 84% of them seen only once. The J gene is TRBJ2-1, the V gene TRBV7-9; 10 bases fit TRBD1. The material sequenced was PBMCs. This clonotype was sampled from a man aged 18 to 35 in good health and CMV-seropositive. CDR3 DNA: TGTGCCAGCATTCGACAGGGGGCGGGCTACAATGAGCAGTTCTTC. Translating gives CASIRQGAGYNEQFF.